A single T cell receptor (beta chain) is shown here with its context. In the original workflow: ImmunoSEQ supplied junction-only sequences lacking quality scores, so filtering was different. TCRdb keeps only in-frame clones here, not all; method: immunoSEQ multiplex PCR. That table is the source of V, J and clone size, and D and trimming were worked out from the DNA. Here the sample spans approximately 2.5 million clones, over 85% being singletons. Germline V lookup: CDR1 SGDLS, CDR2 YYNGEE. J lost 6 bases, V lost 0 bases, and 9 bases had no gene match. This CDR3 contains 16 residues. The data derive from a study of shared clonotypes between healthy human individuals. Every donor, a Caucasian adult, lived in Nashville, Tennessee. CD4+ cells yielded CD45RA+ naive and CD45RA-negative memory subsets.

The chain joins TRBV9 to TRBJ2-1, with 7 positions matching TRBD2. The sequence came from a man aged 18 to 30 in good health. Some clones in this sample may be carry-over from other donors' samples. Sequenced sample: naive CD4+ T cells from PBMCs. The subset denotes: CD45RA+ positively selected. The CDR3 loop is CASSVVGGSVSNEQFF. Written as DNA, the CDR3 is TGTGCCAGCAGCGTAGTTGGCGGGAGTGTGAGCAATGAGCAGTTCTTC.